This T cell receptor beta chain was identified in a study of blood T cell repertoires in COVID-19. On the study more broadly: Acute-phase and convalescent COVID-19 samples originated in the United States, Italy and Spain. Sample material is recorded as cDNA or gDNA derived from T cells, B-cell-depleted T cells, or PBMCs.

The germline CDR1 and CDR2 sequences are MNHEY and SVGAGI. CDR3 length: 13 residues. Deletions cut 2 bases from V and 3 bases from J, with 8 bases between. How the authors handled the data: Reference gene primers were amplified, and this amplification served to estimate nucleated cell counts. TCRdb keeps only in-frame clones here, not all; method: immunoSEQ multiplex PCR. The V and J calls and clone size are taken from that table; D and trimming were inferred from the DNA. The data contain a few hundred thousand clones, about nine tenths of them seen just once; the ten biggest clones take up 2.2%. This chain joins TRBV6-5 and TRBJ2-7; D is uncertain. The source of this sequence is a man aged 25 to 40 who had recovered from COVID-19. Sample: peripheral blood. The CDR3 sequence is CASSYPPGYEQYF. Here the CDR3 DNA reads TGTGCCAGCAGTTACCCCCCAGGCTACGAGCAGTACTTC.